The 2 T cell receptor beta chains presented below share a single source sample, sequenced in a study of cytotoxic CD8 clonotypes in ibrutinib-treated CLL. Sequencing used immunoSEQ multiplex PCR; TCRdb keeps in-frame clones, though not all of them. The sample consists of more than 300,000 clones, about 80% of them appearing once. Source: PBMCs, taken before ibrutinib treatment. The receptors stem from a human donor with chronic lymphocytic leukemia.

This chain links TRBV7-2 with TRBJ2-7, with D perhaps given as TRBD1 or TRBD2 (6 bases each). CDR3 length: 13 residues. The germline CDR1 and CDR2 sequences are SGHTA and FQGNSA. The germline V and J ends were trimmed by 5 bases and 4 bases, with 12 bases remaining between them. CDR3 in DNA: TGTGCCAGCAGCGAAGGGGGAGGTTACGAGCAGTACTTC. This encodes CASSEGGGYEQYF.

This clone showed up just a few times. J is TRBJ2-2 and V is TRBV27; 7 bases agree with TRBD2. From germline, CDR1 is MNHEY and CDR2 SMNVEV (reference sequence). There are 15 residues in the CDR3. V gave up 3 bases and J gave up 3 bases; unmatched junction bases: 4. CDR3 coding DNA: TGTGCCAGCAGTTTCGCGGGAGCGGACACCGGGGAGCTGTTTTTT. It codes for CASSFAGADTGELFF.